This T cell receptor beta chain was found in a study of blood T cell repertoires in COVID-19. Study-wide background: PBMCs, B-cell-depleted T cells, or T cells provided the cDNA or gDNA that made up the material.

Trimming removed 5 bases from V and 1 base from J, with 11 bases in between. The germline CDR1 and CDR2 sequences are LNHDA and SQIVND (reference sequence). The CDR3 covers 14 residues. Seattle cases were enrolled at active infection and followed longitudinally. The protocol was immunoSEQ multiplex PCR, while the TCRdb copy is restricted to in-frame clones and leaves out a portion. Of under 400,000 clones listed, about 87% were seen once; the top ten hold 1.5% to 2%. The sequence came from a woman in her thirties with COVID-19, enrolled during active disease. The chain combines TRBV19 with TRBJ1-2; D is unclear. The sample taken for sequencing was peripheral blood. The CDR3 sequence is CASSLGLINYGYTF. The CDR3 region has the DNA TGTGCCAGTAGTCTTGGACTGATTAACTATGGCTACACCTTC.